Given below is one T cell receptor (beta chain) in context. Sequencing was performed with immunoSEQ multiplex PCR; in TCRdb, only in-frame clones are kept and a portion is missing. The table includes about 400,000 clones, approximately 91% detected once. This entry belongs to a study of Ad26.COV2.S vaccination and SARS-CoV-2 variants. The CDR3 runs to 15 residues. The germline V gene has CDR1 SGHTA and CDR2 FQGNSA. V lost 4 bases and J lost 7, with 20 bases in between. Treatment noted: around 19 received Ad26.COV2.S at low or high dose, single or two shots; several received placebo; per-sample allocation not given. Material that was analyzed had been drawn on day 63 after the first vaccine or placebo injection.

The chain has TRBV7-2 and TRBJ2-7; a weak D match, TRBD1 (6 bases). This specimen consisted of peripheral blood, obtained in a trial of Ad26.COV2.S vaccine versus placebo. The receptor was derived from a person between 18 and 60 years old who received the Ad26.COV2.S COVID-19 vaccine or a placebo. CDR3 DNA: TGTGCCAGCAGCTCCCCGGGACAATCGCCTGTGGAGCAGTACTTC. It yields the protein CASSSPGQSPVEQYF.